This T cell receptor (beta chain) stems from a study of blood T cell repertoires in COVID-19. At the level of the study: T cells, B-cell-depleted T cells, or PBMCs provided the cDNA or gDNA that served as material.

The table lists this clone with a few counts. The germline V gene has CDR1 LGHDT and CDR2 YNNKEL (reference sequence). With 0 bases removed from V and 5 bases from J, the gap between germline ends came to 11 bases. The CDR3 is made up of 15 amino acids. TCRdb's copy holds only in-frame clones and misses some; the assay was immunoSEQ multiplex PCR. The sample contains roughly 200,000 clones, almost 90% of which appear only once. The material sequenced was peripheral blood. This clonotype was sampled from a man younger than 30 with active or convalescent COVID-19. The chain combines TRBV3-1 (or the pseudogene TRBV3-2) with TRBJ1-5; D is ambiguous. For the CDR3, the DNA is TGTGCCAGCAGCCAAGATCGGCAGGTTTATCAGCCCCAGCATTTT. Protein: CASSQDRQVYQPQHF.